One sample yielded the 2 T cell receptor beta chains listed below, sequenced in a study of blood T cell repertoires in COVID-19. Profiling relied on immunoSEQ multiplex PCR, and the TCRdb table lists in-frame clones only, not all of them. The sample has tens of thousands of clones, just over 85% seen once. The sequenced sample was peripheral blood. All receptors derive from a man aged 30 to 45 with acute or convalescent COVID-19.

The rearrangement links TRBV7-9 to TRBJ2-5; 11 nucleotides align to TRBD2. The trim removed 2 bases at V and 3 bases at J, leaving 5 bases unmatched. CDR1 and CDR2 from the germline V gene are SEHNR and FQNEAQ (reference sequence). The CDR3 runs 16 residues. CDR3 nucleotides: TGTGCCAGCAGCTTAAATAAACTAGCGGGAGAAGAGACCCAGTACTTC. Protein sequence: CASSLNKLAGEETQYF.

The chain employs TRBV19 and TRBJ1-1, with TRBD1 identical over 7 bases. V gave up 3 bases and J gave up 5 bases; unmatched junction bases: 9. From germline, CDR1 is LNHDA and CDR2 SQIVND (reference sequence). The CDR3 runs to 15 residues. As DNA, the CDR3 is TGTGCCAGTAGTATTTTCCCCAACAGGGGAACTGAAGCTTTCTTT. Its translation is CASSIFPNRGTEAFF.